The 25 T cell receptor beta chains listed next were all sequenced from one sample in a study of T-cell reconstitution after alpha-beta-depleted transplantation in children. Library preparation (for TCRbeta) was performed with unique molecular identifiers. TCRdb reprocessed the PCR reads via MiXCR and lists one record per CDR3 protein. The sample has about 300,000 distinct CDR3 sequences, around 10% seen once. The sequences come from PBMCs, collected before TCRalphabeta/CD19-depleted stem cell transplant. The source is a boy younger than two with acute myeloid leukemia, due to receive a stem cell transplant.

This clonotype was observed many times. The chain links TRBV5-5 to TRBJ2-5; 8 bases line up with TRBD2. CDR1 is SGHKS and CDR2 is YYEKEE in the germline V gene (reference sequence). V shed 0 bases, J shed 5 bases, and the junction held 9 bases outside the gene matches. The CDR3 has 16 residues. CDR3 residues: CASSLGVGGAGETQYF. The CDR3 DNA reads TGTGCCAGCAGCTTGGGGGTCGGGGGGGCTGGCGAGACCCAGTACTTC.

The chain has TRBV23-1 and TRBJ2-1, with unresolved D. TRBV23-1 is an open reading frame, and its role is uncertain. V was shortened by 3 bases and J by 0 bases, with 6 bases between the two germline ends. The CDR3 runs 14 residues. In nucleotides, the CDR3 is TGCGCCAGCAGTCATCGGAGCTCCTACAATGAGCAGTTCTTC. It translates to CASSHRSSYNEQFF.

This clonotype has only a few counts. The rearrangement uses TRBV6-2 or TRBV6-3 and TRBJ2-5; perhaps D is TRBD1 or TRBD2 (5 bases each). This CDR3 has 13 residues. V was cut by 7 bases and J by 7 bases, with 16 bases left in between. Germline V lookup: CDR1 MNHEY, CDR2 SVGEGT. The CDR3 spells CASTEGTWGTQYF. DNA of the CDR3: TGTGCCAGCACCGAAGGGACCTGGGGGACCCAGTACTTC.

This clonotype appeared many times. The gene calls are TRBV28 and TRBJ2-2; D ambiguous. This CDR3 has 12 residues. Trimming cost V 2 bases and J 9 bases, with 7 bases left between them. Germline CDR1 and CDR2: MDHEN and SYDVKM. CDR3 DNA: TGTGCCAGCAGTTTAAGGGCCCGGGAGCTGTTTTTT. Protein: CASSLRARELFF.

The rearrangement uses TRBV4-1 and TRBJ2-2; D possibly corresponds to TRBD1 (5 bases). V was trimmed by 3 bases and J by 1 base, leaving 27 bases between them. CDR1 MGHRA and CDR2 YSYEKL come from the germline V gene. This CDR3 comprises 21 residues. This chain's CDR3 is CASSQVGGAQYRRQNTGELFF. In nucleotides, the CDR3 is TGCGCCAGCAGCCAGGTAGGTGGGGCCCAATATCGACGACAGAACACCGGGGAGCTGTTTTTT.

This clonotype was found a few times. The chain joins TRBV11-2 to TRBJ2-2; a weak D match, TRBD2 (6 bases). The germline V gene has CDR1 SGHAT and CDR2 FQNNGV. V lost 5 bases and J lost 0, with 16 bases in between. CDR3 length: 17 amino acids. In DNA form, the CDR3 reads TGTGCCAGCAGCCGGGGGACGGGACGGTCGAACACCGGGGAGCTGTTTTTT. It specifies CASSRGTGRSNTGELFF.

This clonotype was seen repeatedly, ten times or more. J is TRBJ2-7 and V is TRBV7-6; D might be TRBD1 or TRBD2, each matching 5 bases. The CDR3 contains 16 residues. The germline V gene encodes CDR1 SGHVS and CDR2 FNYEAQ. Trimming shortened V by 4 bases and J by 1 base, and 17 bases separated the two germline ends. CDR3 sequence (DNA): TGTGCCAGCAGCTCGCTTTCTCAGGGAGAGTCCTACGAGCAGTACTTC. Translating gives CASSSLSQGESYEQYF.

The V call is TRBV12-3 or TRBV12-4, the J call TRBJ1-2, with TRBD1 as a possible D gene (5 bases). Trimming cost V 6 bases and J 8 bases, with 19 bases left between them. The CDR3 covers 14 residues. Here the CDR3 DNA reads TGTGCCAGCAGGCTCACGGGGCAGGGCCGGGGCTACACCTTC. Translating gives CASRLTGQGRGYTF.

This clonotype has a count of ten or more. This rearrangement joins TRBV24-1 to TRBJ2-2; the match to TRBD1 covers 9 bases. CDR3 length: 16 residues. From germline, CDR1 is KGHDR and CDR2 SFDVKD. V gave up 1 base and J gave up 4 bases; unmatched junction bases: 3. CDR3 bases: TGTGCCACCAGTGATTTAGGGACAGGGACCACCGGGGAGCTGTTTTTT. As protein: CATSDLGTGTTGELFF.

This clonotype was seen repeatedly, ten times or more. The rearrangement joins TRBV19 to TRBJ2-2; weak D call: TRBD2 (5 bases). The CDR3 is made up of 15 amino acids. Germline V gene data show CDR1 as LNHDA and CDR2 as SQIVND (reference sequence). The V and J ends lost 5 bases and 0 bases respectively, with 10 bases between them. The CDR3 sequence: CASSAPGTNTGELFF. CDR3 sequence (DNA): TGTGCCAGTAGTGCCCCGGGGACGAACACCGGGGAGCTGTTTTTT.

This clonotype has ten or more counts. The V call is TRBV5-5, the J call TRBJ2-7; 8 bases map to TRBD1. V lost 4 bases to trimming and J lost 3 bases; unmatched junction nucleotides: 9. There are 15 residues in the CDR3. Germline CDR1 and CDR2: SGHKS and YYEKEE (reference sequence). CDR3 coding DNA: TGTGCCAGCAGCCCTCCCCAACAGGGGGGCTACGAGCAGTACTTC. Residues: CASSPPQQGGYEQYF.

This clonotype was seen repeatedly, ten times or more. The genes are TRBV29-1 and TRBJ2-2; 7 bases are a match to TRBD1. Germline values: CDR1 SQVTM, CDR2 ANQGSEA. The CDR3 sequence is 12 residues long. V trimming: 8 bases; J trimming: 5 bases; junction bases outside the gene matches: 5. The CDR3 coding sequence is TGCAGCTCCCGACAGGGTACCGGGGAGCTGTTTTTT. Encoded protein: CSSRQGTGELFF.

At least ten counts were recorded for this clonotype. V and J are TRBV27 and TRBJ2-1, with D possibly being TRBD2 (5 bases). The CDR3 contains 15 residues. Germline CDR1 and CDR2: MNHEY and SMNVEV (reference sequence). Trimming removed 3 bases at V and 7 bases at J, with 16 bases between. CDR3: CASSFARGPWNEQFF. CDR3 bases: TGTGCCAGCAGTTTCGCCCGGGGTCCTTGGAATGAGCAGTTCTTC.

This clonotype has ten or more counts. This chain connects TRBV2 to TRBJ2-4; D call uncertain. The CDR3 is 15 amino acids. CDR1 is SNHLY and CDR2 is FYNNEI in the germline V gene. V lost 3 bases and J 0 bases, leaving 9 bases between the germline ends. CDR3 sequence (DNA): TGTGCCAGCAGTGACGTTCGGCTAGCCAAAAACATTCAGTACTTC. This encodes CASSDVRLAKNIQYF.

This clonotype was picked up many times. The V call is TRBV3-1, the J call TRBJ2-7; 8 positions agree with TRBD2. The V gene's germline CDR1 is LGHDT and CDR2 YNNKEL (reference sequence). Trimming removed 0 bases from V and 6 bases from J; junction bases left unmatched: 4. This CDR3 is 14 amino acids long. The CDR3 coding sequence is TGTGCCAGCAGCCAAGATCTGGCGGGAGGCGAGCAGTACTTC. Protein sequence: CASSQDLAGGEQYF.

This clonotype was seen at least ten times. This rearrangement joins TRBV20-1 to TRBJ1-6, with 8 nucleotides matching TRBD1. The junction had 9 bases not matched to a gene; V was cut back by 5 bases and J by 15 bases. CDR3 length: 12 amino acids. CDR1 and CDR2 (germline): DFQATT, SNEGSKA (reference sequence). The CDR3 nucleotides read TGCAGTGCTGGAGGACAGGGTACCCTCCTCCACTTT. This translates into CSAGGQGTLLHF.

This clonotype was seen at least ten times. The V gene is TRBV7-3, the J gene TRBJ2-1, with D perhaps matching TRBD2 (6 bases). The CDR3 loop spans 14 amino acids. Germline CDR1 SGHTA, CDR2 FQGTGA. Trimming stripped 5 bases from V and 5 bases from J, with 13 bases between. This CDR3 is CASSLFGGNNEQFF. The CDR3, as DNA: TGTGCCAGCAGCCTTTTTGGGGGGAACAATGAGCAGTTCTTC.

This clonotype was recorded at least ten times. The J gene is TRBJ2-7, the V gene TRBV29-1; D is uncertain. Germline lookup yields CDR1 SQVTM and CDR2 ANQGSEA. The CDR3 runs 12 residues. V lost 5 bases and J lost 1, with 9 bases in between. CDR3 DNA: TGCAGCGTTCGTGATATATCCTACGAGCAGTACTTC. Protein: CSVRDISYEQYF.

This clonotype occurred many times. This chain uses TRBV5-1 with TRBJ1-1, with D unresolved. Between the trimmed V and J ends, which lost 1 base and 7 bases, there was a span of 8 bases. CDR3 length: 12 residues. From germline, CDR1 is SGHRS and CDR2 YFSETQ. The CDR3 loop reads CASSLLWGEAFF. For the CDR3, the DNA is TGCGCCAGCAGCTTGCTGTGGGGTGAAGCTTTCTTT.

The table lists this clonotype with many counts. The rearrangement links TRBV5-1 to TRBJ2-2; D is possibly TRBD1 (6 bases). The V end was cut by 1 base, the J end by 1 base, with 11 bases between. Germline CDR1 and CDR2: SGHRS and YFSETQ. This CDR3 is 16 amino acids long. The CDR3 coding sequence is TGCGCCAGCAGCTTGTTACAGGGTGTGAACACCGGGGAGCTGTTTTTT. This gives the protein CASSLLQGVNTGELFF.

This clonotype showed up many times. This chain uses TRBV29-1 with TRBJ2-5; D might be TRBD1 (5 bases). CDR1 and CDR2 from the germline V gene are SQVTM and ANQGSEA. CDR3 length: 13 amino acids. Deletions cut 4 bases from V and 4 bases from J, with 13 bases between. The DNA of the CDR3 is TGCAGCGTTGCCAGGGAAGGGGTAGAGACCCAGTACTTC. Its protein is CSVAREGVETQYF. Looking up the rest from reference TRBV29-1 and TRBJ2-5 gives the full variable domain: SAVISQKPSRDICQRGTSLTIQCQVDSQVTMMFWYRQQPGQSLTLIATANQGSEATYESGFVIDKFPISRPNLTFSTLTVSNMSPEDSSIYLCSVAREGVETQYFGPGTRLLVL.

The chain is built from TRBV19 and TRBJ2-4, with 14 bases aligning to TRBD2. The germline CDR1 and CDR2 sequences are LNHDA and SQIVND (reference sequence). The CDR3 consists of 17 residues. Trimming cost V 3 bases and J 9 bases; bases outside gene matches: 10. The CDR3 here is CASSILRLAGGGRIQYF. CDR3 in DNA: TGTGCCAGTAGTATCCTCCGACTAGCGGGAGGGGGGCGCATTCAGTACTTC.

This clonotype occurred many times. The gene calls are TRBV19 and TRBJ2-1, with D maybe TRBD2 (7 bases). CDR3 length: 16 residues. The germline V gene has CDR1 LNHDA and CDR2 SQIVND (reference sequence). V was cut by 6 bases and J by 0 bases, with 15 bases left in between. The CDR3 sequence is CASRSRGGHSYNEQFF. The CDR3 nucleotides are TGTGCCAGTAGAAGTAGGGGGGGCCACTCCTACAATGAGCAGTTCTTC.

The V call is TRBV11-1, the J call TRBJ2-7; 7 bases align to TRBD1. CDR3 length: 15 residues. V was pared by 0 bases and J by 8 bases, with 10 bases of the junction left unmatched. Germline CDR1 and CDR2: SGHAT and FQDESV (reference sequence). Written as DNA, the CDR3 is TGTGCCAGCAGCTTAGCGCGGAAGGGGGCGCGGAAGCAGTACTTC. This codes for CASSLARKGARKQYF.

This clonotype was counted at least ten times. This chain links TRBV4-2 with TRBJ2-1; D may be TRBD2 (6 bases). The CDR3 is made up of 17 amino acids. Germline lookup yields CDR1 LGHNA and CDR2 YNFKEQ. Trimming shortened V by 1 base and J by 6 bases, and 19 bases separated the two germline ends. CDR3 DNA: TGTGCCAGCAGCCAAGGACGTACGGGGGAGCGAGGCAATGAGCAGTTCTTC. Its protein is CASSQGRTGERGNEQFF.